The clone carrying this T cell receptor (beta chain) was seen only a few times. What it binds is unknown. Trimming stripped 6 bases from V and 3 bases from J, with 8 bases between. This CDR3 spans 12 amino acids. Germline CDR1 and CDR2: MGHDK and SYGVNS. The record originates from a study of siplizumab effects on memory and regulatory T cells. Assay: immunoSEQ multiplex PCR; the TCRdb copy retains only in-frame clones and omits some. The data contain some 90,000 clones, 85% to 90% of them singletons. General observations from the study: Few alloreactive clones mapped to unstimulated subsets.

The clonotype was recovered from a human donor in good health. The gene calls are TRBV25-1 and TRBJ1-2; D perhaps matches TRBD1 (6 bases). Material for sequencing was CD4+ T cells sorted from blood. The CDR3 sequence is CASRGGDYGYTF. For the CDR3, the DNA is TGTGCCAGCAGAGGGGGGGACTATGGCTACACCTTC.